The 32 T cell receptor beta chains given below trace back to one sample, sequenced in a study of human T cells and chemical hapten exposure (dated by TCRdb to the early 2020s). Libraries were built with RACE. Sequencing was performed on a NextSeq 500. Using fastp trimming at Q25 and MiXCR clonotype assembly, TCRdb reanalyzed the public sequencing data and kept in-frame beta chains. Every distinct CDR3 protein forms one entry, paired with its most common genes and DNA. Present in this sample are some 330,000 distinct CDR3 sequences, 4.5% to 7% of which were seen just once. Jointly, the top ten make up approximately 8.2% of the sample. According to the study, the label for this sample's time point signals: pre-sensitization, week 0. The sample's treatment or condition label is to be understood as: therapeutic diphenylcyclopropenone sensitization with weekly scalp DPC. Sequencing used whole blood, obtained in connection with sensitization to the hapten diphenylcyclopropenone (DPC). All receptors derive from a woman aged 18-30 years with alopecia areata. Some clones in this sample may be carry-over from other donors' samples.

This clonotype was seen only a few times. J is TRBJ1-1 and V is TRBV4-3; maybe TRBD1 (5 bases). Looked up from germline, CDR1 is LGHNA and CDR2 is YSLEER. The CDR3 runs to 18 residues. V was shortened by 1 base and J by 5 bases, with 23 bases between the two germline ends. The CDR3 nucleotides read TGCGCCAGCAGCCAAGGGGTAGGGGTTGGAGCTGAAACGACTGAAGCTTTCTTT. It encodes CASSQGVGVGAETTEAFF.

In this sample, this clonotype turned up a few times. The J gene is TRBJ2-3, the V gene TRBV9; D gene ambiguous. The CDR3 covers 15 residues. The germline V and J ends were trimmed by 0 bases and 0 bases, with 8 bases remaining between them. Germline lookup yields CDR1 SGDLS and CDR2 YYNGEE. The DNA of the CDR3 is TGTGCCAGCAGCGTAGATCTGAGTAGCACAGATACGCAGTATTTT. Amino acid sequence: CASSVDLSSTDTQYF.

This clonotype was picked up a small number of times. This chain links TRBV6-5 with TRBJ1-1; 7 bases line up with TRBD1. The length of the CDR3 is 15 residues. The trim removed 5 bases at V and 4 bases at J, leaving 10 bases unmatched. Germline V lookup: CDR1 MNHEY, CDR2 SVGAGI. Here the CDR3 DNA reads TGTGCCAGCAGTGAAGGAGGGGGCTTAGGCACTGAAGCTTTCTTT. It translates to CASSEGGGLGTEAFF.

The J gene is TRBJ1-6, the V gene TRBV5-4, with 7 bases fitting TRBD1. V was pared by 4 bases and J by 9 bases, with 10 bases of the junction left unmatched. Germline CDR1 reads SGHNT; CDR2 reads YYREEE (reference sequence). The CDR3 is 15 amino acids. CDR3 in DNA: TGTGCCAGCAGCCGGCAGGGGGTTACCTTTTCACCCCTCCACTTT. The encoded protein is CASSRQGVTFSPLHF.

This clonotype was observed many times. This sequence joins TRBV29-1 and TRBJ2-3, with TRBD1 matching over 8 bases. The CDR3 spans 13 residues. Trimming cost V 4 bases and J 4 bases; bases outside gene matches: 4. The germline gives CDR1 SQVTM, CDR2 ANQGSEA. Here the CDR3 reads CSVAQGGADTQYF. Written as DNA, the CDR3 is TGCAGCGTTGCACAGGGGGGCGCAGATACGCAGTATTTT.

CDR3 nucleotide sequence: TGTGCCAGCAGTTACGGTGGGAGGGAAGCTTTCTTT. This codes for CASSYGGREAFF. This rearrangement joins TRBV6-6 to TRBJ1-1; D is uncertain. V lost 2 bases and J lost 8, with 9 bases in between. Germline CDR1 is MNHNY and CDR2 is SVGAGI (reference sequence). The CDR3 is 12 amino acids.

Ten or more counts support this clonotype. The V call is TRBV4-3, the J call TRBJ1-4; 7 bases are a match to TRBD1. J lost 7 bases, V lost 1 base, and 6 bases had no gene match. Germline lookup yields CDR1 LGHNA and CDR2 YSLEER. The CDR3 covers 15 residues. CDR3 coding DNA: TGCGCCAGCAGCCAAGTAAGAACAGGGGCTGAAAAACTGTTTTTT. Its protein is CASSQVRTGAEKLFF.

The V gene is TRBV7-3, the J gene TRBJ2-7, with 9 positions matching TRBD2. Germline V CDR1 and CDR2: SGHTA, FQGTGA. The CDR3 is 15 amino acids. Germline trimming cut 5 bases from V and 6 bases from J; bases unmatched to any gene: 11. This chain's CDR3 is CASSRNSGGTGEQYF. The CDR3 DNA sequence: TGTGCCAGCAGCAGAAATAGCGGGGGTACAGGCGAGCAGTACTTC.

This clonotype was seen only a few times. The chain combines TRBV7-9 with TRBJ2-1, with a possible D match to TRBD1 (6 bases). This CDR3 is 16 amino acids long. Germline lookup yields CDR1 SEHNR and CDR2 FQNEAQ (reference sequence). The ends were cut back, 1 base at V and 2 bases at J, with 12 bases in the middle. DNA for the CDR3: TGTGCCAGCAGCTTAGGTAGCAGGGGAGCCTACAATGAGCAGTTCTTC. It is translated as CASSLGSRGAYNEQFF.

In its sample, this clonotype was seen many times. V gene TRBV9 combines with J gene TRBJ1-6; no definite D call. The CDR3 runs to 16 residues. In germline, CDR1 is SGDLS, CDR2 YYNGEE. Trimming took off 2 bases at V and 5 bases at J, with 14 bases between the two ends. This CDR3 is CASSVEGLENNSPLHF. In nucleotides, the CDR3 is TGTGCCAGCAGCGTGGAGGGCTTGGAGAATAATTCACCCCTCCACTTT. Variable domain in full (rest from reference TRBV9 and TRBJ1-6): DSGVTQTPKHLITATGQRVTLRCSPRSGDLSVYWYQQSLDQGLQFLIQYYNGEERAKGNILERFSAQQFPDLHSELNLSSLELGDSALYFCASSVEGLENNSPLHFGNGTRLTVT.

V and J are TRBV25-1 and TRBJ1-3; the D is unclear. The germline CDR1 and CDR2 sequences are MGHDK and SYGVNS. CDR3 length equals 15 residues. V lost 4 bases, J lost 0 bases, and 10 bases lay in between. CDR3 sequence (DNA): TGTGCCAGCAGTGGGCCCGGCCACTCTGGAAACACCATATATTTT. Protein sequence: CASSGPGHSGNTIYF.

This clonotype was seen repeatedly, ten times or more. The CDR3 DNA reads as TGTGCCAGCAGCATAGGACTAGCGGGGATGACCGGGGAGCTGTTTTTT. Its translation: CASSIGLAGMTGELFF. This chain joins TRBV7-9 and TRBJ2-2, with 12 bases that match TRBD2. CDR1 is SEHNR, CDR2 FQNEAQ, per germline (reference sequence). Germline trimming cut 5 bases from V and 5 bases from J; bases unmatched to any gene: 6. The CDR3 is made up of 16 amino acids.

This clonotype came up many times. This chain joins TRBV24-1 and TRBJ2-1, with D possibly called TRBD1 or TRBD2 (6 bases each). The V gene's germline CDR1 is KGHDR and CDR2 SFDVKD. CDR3 size: 13 residues. Trimming took off 6 bases at V and 9 bases at J, with 14 bases between the two ends. The chain's CDR3 is CATSRGPGAEQFF. CDR3 nucleotides: TGTGCCACCAGTCGGGGGCCGGGGGCTGAGCAGTTCTTC.

This clonotype was found many times. V gene TRBV12-3 or TRBV12-4 combines with J gene TRBJ2-3, with D perhaps TRBD1 (7 bases). This CDR3 spans 18 amino acids. The V gene lost 6 bases and the J gene lost 6 bases, with 28 bases spanning the gap. The CDR3 is CASRPYRRGRGVMDTQYF. The CDR3 nucleotides read TGTGCCAGCAGGCCCTATCGGAGGGGCAGGGGGGTCATGGATACGCAGTATTTT.

This clonotype came up many times. Sequence at one end of the junction differs from germline and may be a read error. The V call is TRBV7-2, the J call TRBJ1-6; unclear D gene. The CDR3 extends over 17 amino acids. Per germline, CDR1 SGHTA and CDR2 FQGNSA. CDR3 in DNA: TGTGCCAGCAGCTTAGTGGTACAGCTCGGATATAGTTCACCCCTCCACTTT. It specifies CASSLVVQLGYSSPLHF.

This clonotype occurred many times. The chain links TRBV27 to TRBJ2-7; 8 nucleotides line up with TRBD1. The V gene's germline CDR1 is MNHEY and CDR2 SMNVEV (reference sequence). This CDR3 is 13 amino acids long. The V gene end was trimmed by 4 bases and the J gene end by 3 bases; junction bases not matched to a gene: 2. The CDR3 nucleotides are TGTGCCAGCAGTTCCACAGGGGGCTACGAGCAGTACTTC. This gives the protein CASSSTGGYEQYF.

Many counts were recorded for this clonotype. The CDR3 loop reads CASSPQGADGYTF. CDR3 nucleotides: TGTGCCAGCTCACCTCAGGGGGCAGATGGCTACACCTTC. J is TRBJ1-2 and V is TRBV18; 8 positions match TRBD1. The CDR3 runs 13 residues. Germline V gives CDR1 KGHSH, CDR2 LQKENI. Trimming took 3 bases from V and 6 from J; bases not matched to a gene: 3.

This clonotype was seen ten or more times. This rearrangement joins TRBV28 to TRBJ1-6, with 9 nucleotides matching TRBD1. This CDR3 has 16 amino acids. Germline CDR1 MDHEN, CDR2 SYDVKM. V lost 6 bases and J lost 8; bases outside the gene matches: 11. CDR3 nucleotide sequence: TGTGCCAGCAGGCCCGGGGATGGACAGGGGTATTCACCCCTCCACTTT. Translating gives CASRPGDGQGYSPLHF.

This clonotype came up a few times. The chain has TRBV6-1 and TRBJ1-2; D call uncertain. V shed 3 bases and J shed 4 bases, with 18 bases lying between them. The CDR3 sequence is 16 residues long. Germline values: CDR1 MNHNS, CDR2 SASEGT. The CDR3 loop is CASSDGQANAGYGYTF. The CDR3 DNA reads as TGTGCCAGCAGTGACGGGCAGGCCAACGCGGGCTATGGCTACACCTTC.

This clonotype was seen at least ten times. The gene calls are TRBV18 and TRBJ1-2; 9 bases are a match to TRBD1. Germline-derived CDR1 and CDR2 are KGHSH and LQKENI. J gave up 2 bases and V 4 bases, and 5 bases lay outside the gene matches. The CDR3 extends over 15 amino acids. The CDR3, as DNA: TGTGCCAGCTCACGTCCCGGGACAGGGAACTATGGCTACACCTTC. Translation gives CASSRPGTGNYGYTF.

The rearrangement joins TRBV20-1 to TRBJ2-3; D gene ambiguous. Germline-derived CDR1 and CDR2 are DFQATT and SNEGSKA (reference sequence). The V and J ends lost 1 base and 6 bases respectively, with 11 bases between them. The CDR3 sequence is 13 residues long. The CDR3 region is CSARVFPPDTQYF. The CDR3 region has the DNA TGCAGTGCTAGAGTCTTCCCGCCGGATACGCAGTATTTT.

This chain connects TRBV18 to TRBJ2-7; 8 bases align to TRBD1. Germline V gene data show CDR1 as KGHSH and CDR2 as LQKENI. The junction had 1 base not matched to a gene; V was cut back by 0 bases and J by 0 bases. The CDR3 sequence is 15 residues long. CDR3 protein: CASSPPGQDSYEQYF. The CDR3 nucleotides read TGTGCCAGCTCACCACCGGGACAGGACTCCTACGAGCAGTACTTC.

This clonotype was recorded a few times. The V and J genes are TRBV19 and TRBJ2-1; 8 positions agree with TRBD2. The CDR3 loop spans 17 amino acids. Losses at the gene ends were 3 bases for V and 5 bases for J; bases not matched to a gene: 12. Looked up from germline, CDR1 is LNHDA and CDR2 is SQIVND (reference sequence). CDR3 in DNA: TGTGCCAGTAGTATTAAACGGGCCGGCGGGGGGCACAATGAGCAGTTCTTC. Its protein is CASSIKRAGGGHNEQFF.

This clonotype was observed many times. This chain joins TRBV9 and TRBJ2-7; TRBD2 aligns across 8 bases. This CDR3 is 15 amino acids long. CDR1 SGDLS and CDR2 YYNGEE come from the germline V gene. The V gene end was trimmed by 0 bases and the J gene end by 3 bases; junction bases not matched to a gene: 5. The CDR3 loop reads CASSVGGGTDYEQYF. In DNA form, the CDR3 reads TGTGCCAGCAGCGTAGGCGGGGGGACGGACTACGAGCAGTACTTC.

Many counts were recorded for this clonotype. The chain couples TRBV7-2 to TRBJ2-3; D is perhaps TRBD2 (6 bases). CDR3 length: 14 amino acids. CDR1 is SGHTA and CDR2 is FQGNSA in the germline V gene. Trimming removed 10 bases from V and 6 bases from J, with 20 bases in between. The CDR3 sequence is CATNPGLGGDTQYF. The CDR3 bases are TGTGCCACAAACCCGGGACTGGGGGGTGATACGCAGTATTTT.

This clonotype came up many times. J is TRBJ1-1 and V is TRBV12-3 or TRBV12-4; weak D call: TRBD1 (6 bases). The CDR3 totals 13 residues. Trimming left V 5 bases short and J 7 bases short, with 14 bases between. In DNA form, the CDR3 reads TGTGCCAGCAGTCTCCGACAGGCCTATGAAGCTTTCTTT. This encodes CASSLRQAYEAFF.

This rearrangement joins TRBV5-1 to TRBJ2-3; D is uncertain. Germline CDR1 is SGHRS and CDR2 is YFSETQ. The CDR3 runs 15 residues. V was shortened by 0 bases and J by 5 bases, with 13 bases between the two germline ends. The CDR3: CASSLASIGGDTQYF. For the CDR3, the DNA is TGCGCCAGCAGCTTGGCTAGTATTGGTGGAGATACGCAGTATTTT.

The chain recombines TRBV7-2 with TRBJ1-3; perhaps TRBD1 as D (5 bases). V dropped 1 base and J dropped 4 bases, with 14 bases sitting between them. Germline V gene sequence: CDR1 SGHTA, CDR2 FQGNSA. The CDR3 consists of 16 residues. Written as DNA, the CDR3 is TGTGCCAGCAGCTTAGACTTTGGGGCGGGCGGAAACACCATATATTTT. Its translation is CASSLDFGAGGNTIYF.

This clonotype appeared many times. This chain links TRBV12-5 with TRBJ1-6, with D tentatively TRBD1 (5 bases). V was trimmed by 0 bases and J by 6 bases, leaving 6 bases between them. The length of the CDR3 is 14 residues. Germline values: CDR1 LGHNT, CDR2 FRNRAP. CDR3: CASGLVQGNSPLHF. As DNA, the CDR3 is TGTGCTAGTGGTTTGGTCCAGGGTAATTCACCCCTCCACTTT.

This chain joins TRBV10-3 and TRBJ1-2; 9 bases line up with TRBD1. The ends lost 6 bases at V and 6 bases at J; junction bases unmatched: 5. The CDR3 is made up of 13 amino acids. Germline CDR1 reads ENHRY; CDR2 reads SYGVKD. The CDR3 is CAISPDRGNGYTF. The CDR3 DNA is TGTGCCATCAGCCCAGACAGGGGGAATGGCTACACCTTC.

This clonotype was seen only a few times. This chain links TRBV4-3 with TRBJ1-4; D not certain. The CDR3 extends over 14 amino acids. Germline V CDR1 and CDR2: LGHNA, YSLEER. Trimming removed 5 bases from V and 7 bases from J, with 14 bases in between. The CDR3 DNA sequence: TGCGCCAGCAGCTTAGGTCAATCAAGTGAAAAACTGTTTTTT. Protein sequence: CASSLGQSSEKLFF.

Comment on this clonotype: Possible read error: a much larger clone is one base away. The chain couples TRBV29-1 to TRBJ2-1; the D call may be TRBD1 or TRBD2 (5 bases each). V lost 7 bases and J 8 bases, leaving 15 bases between the germline ends. CDR1 is SQVTM, CDR2 ANQGSEA, per germline. The CDR3 covers 12 residues. The CDR3 DNA sequence: TGCAGCGGCAAGAAAATGGGGGATGAGCAGTTCTTC. Protein: CSGKKMGDEQFF.